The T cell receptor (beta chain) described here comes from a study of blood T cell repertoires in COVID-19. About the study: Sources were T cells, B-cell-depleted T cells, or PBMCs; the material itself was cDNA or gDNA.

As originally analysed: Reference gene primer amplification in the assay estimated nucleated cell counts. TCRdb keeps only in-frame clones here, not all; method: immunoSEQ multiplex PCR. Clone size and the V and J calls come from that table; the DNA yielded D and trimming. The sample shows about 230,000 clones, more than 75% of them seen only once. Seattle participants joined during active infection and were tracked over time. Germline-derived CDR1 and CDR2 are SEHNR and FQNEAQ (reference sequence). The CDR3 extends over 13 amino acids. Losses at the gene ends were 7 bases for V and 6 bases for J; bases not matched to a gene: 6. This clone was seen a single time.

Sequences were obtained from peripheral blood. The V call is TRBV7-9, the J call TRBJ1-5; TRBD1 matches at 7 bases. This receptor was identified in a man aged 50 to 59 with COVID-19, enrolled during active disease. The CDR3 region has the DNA TGTGCCAGCAACGACAGGGTTGGTCAGCCCCAGCATTTT. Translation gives CASNDRVGQPQHF. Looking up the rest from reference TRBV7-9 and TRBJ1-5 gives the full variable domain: DTGVSQNPRHKITKRGQNVTFRCDPISEHNRLYWYRQTLGQGPEFLTYFQNEAQLEKSRLLSDRFSAERPKGSFSTLEIQRTEQGDSAMYLCASNDRVGQPQHFGDGTRLSIL.